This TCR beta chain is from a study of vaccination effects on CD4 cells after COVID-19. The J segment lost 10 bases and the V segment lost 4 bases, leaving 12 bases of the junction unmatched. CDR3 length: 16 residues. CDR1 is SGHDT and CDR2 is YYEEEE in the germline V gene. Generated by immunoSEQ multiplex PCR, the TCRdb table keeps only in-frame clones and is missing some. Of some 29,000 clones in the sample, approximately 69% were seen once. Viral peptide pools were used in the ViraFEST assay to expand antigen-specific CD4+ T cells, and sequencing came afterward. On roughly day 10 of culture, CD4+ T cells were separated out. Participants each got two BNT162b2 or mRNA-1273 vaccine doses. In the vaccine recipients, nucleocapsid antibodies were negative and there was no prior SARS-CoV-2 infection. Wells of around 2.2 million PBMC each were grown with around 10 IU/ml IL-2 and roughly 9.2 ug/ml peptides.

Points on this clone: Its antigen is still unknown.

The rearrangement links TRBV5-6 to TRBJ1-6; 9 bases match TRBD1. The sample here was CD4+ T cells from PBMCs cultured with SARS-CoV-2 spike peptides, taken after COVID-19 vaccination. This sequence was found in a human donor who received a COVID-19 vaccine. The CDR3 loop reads CASSQVVGQGGSPLHF. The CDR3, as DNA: TGTGCCAGCAGCCAGGTAGTGGGACAGGGAGGGTCACCCCTCCACTTT.